This is a list of T cell receptor beta chains from one sample in a study of cytomegalovirus exposure and HLA in healthy donors. Using immunoSEQ multiplex PCR, the repertoire was profiled, and TCRdb retains in-frame clones only, with some absent. The table shows roughly 200,000 clones, with about four fifths occurring only once. The sample comprised PBMCs. The source is a woman younger than 30 in good health and CMV-seronegative. CDR3s include the opening cysteine and the closing phenylalanine or tryptophan. Each record gives: J gene, CDR3 length, D gene, clone size, V gene, CDR3 DNA, CDR3 protein. D genes are given only for firm matches. Size is stated for part of the rows, as once, few or many counts, or as a class when the clone is expanded.

>TRBJ1-2|12|.|.|TRBV11-2
TGTGCCAGCAGCTTGCAGGGCCGTGGTGTTACCTTC
CASSLQGRGVTF
>TRBJ1-2|15|.|.|TRBV2
TGTGCCAGCAGTGAGCATCTAGACAGCTCATATGGCTACACCTTC
CASSEHLDSSYGYTF
>TRBJ1-1|9|.|.|TRBV27
TGTGCCAGCAGCCAAGAAGCTTTCTTT
CASSQEAFF
>TRBJ1-1|12|TRBD1|.|TRBV18
TGTGCCAGCTCCCGACAGGGGACTGAAGCTTTCTTT
CASSRQGTEAFF
>TRBJ2-1|15|.|.|TRBV18
TGTGCCAGCTCACCCCCACAGACTAGGTACAATGAGCAGTTCTTC
CASSPPQTRYNEQFF
>TRBJ2-7|13|.|.|TRBV21-1
TGTGCCAGCAGCAAAGCGCCGGGGTGCGAGCAGTACTTC
CASSKAPGCEQYF
>TRBJ2-3|16|TRBD2|.|TRBV4-2
TGTGCCAGCAACCCAGCCGGGACTAGCGACACAGATACGCAGTATTTT
CASNPAGTSDTDTQYF
>TRBJ2-1|16|TRBD2|.|TRBV7-9
TGTGCCAGCAGCCACACTAGCGTGAAACTATACAATGAGCAGTTCTTC
CASSHTSVKLYNEQFF
>TRBJ2-2|14|.|few|TRBV5-6
TGTGCCAGCAGCTTTCCCGGGAACACCGGGGAGCTGTTTTTT
CASSFPGNTGELFF
>TRBJ1-1|15|.|.|TRBV9
TGTGCCAGCAGCGTAGGGAGGGATCTGGGCACTGAAGCTTTCTTT
CASSVGRDLGTEAFF
>TRBJ2-2|15|.|.|TRBV6-7
TGTGCCAGCATGGGAGAACCACCAAACACCGGGGAGCTGTTTTTT
CASMGEPPNTGELFF
>TRBJ2-1|18|TRBD2|.|TRBV7-9
TGTGCCAGCAGCTTAGTACTAGCGGGTCCTCCCTCCTACAATGAGCAGTTCTTC
CASSLVLAGPPSYNEQFF
>TRBJ1-2|13|TRBD1|.|TRBV30
TGTGCCTGGAGCGAGACAGGGCTCTATGGCTACACCTTC
CAWSETGLYGYTF
>TRBJ2-7|13|TRBD2|.|TRBV10-1
TGCGCCAGCAGCGGGTACGGGGGGGACGAGCAGTACTTC
CASSGYGGDEQYF
>TRBJ2-7|15|TRBD1|.|TRBV6-5
TGTGCCAGCAGTTACTCTTTACAGGGGCCCTACGAGCAGTACTTC
CASSYSLQGPYEQYF
>TRBJ1-5|14|TRBD1|.|TRBV27
TGTGCCAGCAGTTTATACAGGGGGAATCAGCCCCAGCATTTT
CASSLYRGNQPQHF
>TRBJ1-2|16|.|few|TRBV19
TGTGCCAGTAGTATAGGAAGAGGGTTCTTGGCCTATGGCTACACCTTC
CASSIGRGFLAYGYTF
>TRBJ2-1|18|TRBD2|.|TRBV19
TGTGCCAGCAAAGGGTGGCTAGCGGGAGATAATGCCTACAATGAGCAGTTCTTC
CASKGWLAGDNAYNEQFF
>TRBJ2-3|13|.|few|TRBV4-3
TGCGCCAGCAGCCAAGACCGGAGCTATACGCAGTATTTT
CASSQDRSYTQYF
>TRBJ1-2|14|.|.|TRBV15
TGTGCCACCAGCAGAGATCGGGAACAAGTGGGCTACACCTTC
CATSRDREQVGYTF
>TRBJ1-2|15|.|.|TRBV7-2
TGTGCCAGCAGCTTAGTCACAGGAGCTTCAAAGGGCTACACCTTC
CASSLVTGASKGYTF
>TRBJ1-5|14|.|few|TRBV5-1
TGCGCCAGCAGCTTGGATGGGGGCGGGCAGCCCCAGCATTTT
CASSLDGGGQPQHF
>TRBJ2-1|11|TRBD2|.|TRBV30
TGTGCCTGGAGTCCCGGGACTAGCACGTTCTTC
CAWSPGTSTFF
>TRBJ2-7|14|.|.|TRBV4-3
TGCGCCAGCAGCCTCGGGACTTTAAGTGGCGAGCAGTACTTC
CASSLGTLSGEQYF
>TRBJ1-5|16|.|.|TRBV6-6
TGTGCCAGCAGTTATGAGGTAGGGACTGGCAATCAGCCCCAGCATTTT
CASSYEVGTGNQPQHF
>TRBJ1-5|16|.|.|TRBV27
TGTGCCAGCAGTTTAAGGGGGGGGTTACTCAATCAGCCCCAGCATTTT
CASSLRGGLLNQPQHF
>TRBJ2-3|16|.|.|TRBV28
TGTGCCAGCAGACCGCCCGGTAAGGTGAGGGCAGATACGCAGTATTTT
CASRPPGKVRADTQYF
>TRBJ2-5|15|.|.|TRBV6-5
TGTGCCAGCAGTTACTCGGGACTTAGTCTCGGCCACCAGTACTTC
CASSYSGLSLGHQYF
>TRBJ1-2|15|.|.|TRBV2
TGTGCCATCGAAAAAGAGGACATGGCTAACTATGGCTACACCTTC
CAIEKEDMANYGYTF
>TRBJ1-2|12|.|.|TRBV28
TGTGCCAGCAGTCCTTCCCCGCGGAGCTACACCTTC
CASSPSPRSYTF
>TRBJ1-5|14|.|.|TRBV29-1
TGCAGCGTTACCGACAGGTCGGGTAATCAGCCCCAGCATTTT
CSVTDRSGNQPQHF
>TRBJ2-1|15|TRBD2|.|TRBV7-9
TGTGCCAGCAGCCCCGGGACTAGCGGGGTAAATGAGCAGTTCTTC
CASSPGTSGVNEQFF
>TRBJ2-5|16|TRBD2|once|TRBV11-2
TGTGCCAGCAGCTATCTAGGCTCTAGCGGTCAAGAGACCCAGTACTTC
CASSYLGSSGQETQYF
>TRBJ2-1|15|TRBD2|.|TRBV29-1
TGCAGCGTTGATGGTCTAGCGGGAGTTGCAAATGAGCAGTTCTTC
CSVDGLAGVANEQFF
>TRBJ2-2|12|TRBD1|.|TRBV5-1
TGCGCCACGGGACAGGTTCCCGGGGAGCTGTTTTTT
CATGQVPGELFF
>TRBJ2-2|14|TRBD1|.|TRBV28
TGTGCCAGCATCCCGGGACAGGCCGCCGGGGAGCTGTTTTTT
CASIPGQAAGELFF
>TRBJ2-1|15|.|.|TRBV6-5
TGTGCCAGCAGTTACGGGCGGGAATCCTACAATGAGCAGTTCTTC
CASSYGRESYNEQFF
>TRBJ2-1|14|TRBD2|.|TRBV19
TGTGCCAGTAGGACTAGCGGGAGTGGAAATGAGCAGTTCTTC
CASRTSGSGNEQFF
>TRBJ1-5|15|.|.|TRBV7-2
TGTGCCAGCAGCTTAGTGCGGGGCGGTGGTCAGCCCCAGCATTTT
CASSLVRGGGQPQHF
>TRBJ2-5|16|TRBD1|.|TRBV16
TGTGCCAGCAGCCCTGCACCGGGACAGGGCGGGGAGACCCAGTACTTC
CASSPAPGQGGETQYF
>TRBJ2-3|16|TRBD2|.|TRBV27
TGTGCCAGCAGTACCCCCTCTAGCGGGAGCACAGATACGCAGTATTTT
CASSTPSSGSTDTQYF